This T cell receptor beta chain was sequenced during a study of patients and donors after allogeneic stem cell transplantation. The CDR3 has 15 residues. Germline loops: CDR1 MGHRA, CDR2 YSYEKL. The ends lost 6 bases at V and 1 base at J; junction bases unmatched: 8. TCRdb re-derived calls from the RT-PCR reads in MiXCR, one entry per CDR3 protein. The sample carries 400,000 to 500,000 distinct CDR3 sequences, 16% recorded once. The chain has TRBV4-1 and TRBJ2-5; TRBD2 agrees at 7 bases. Material: blood, either unsorted or a sorted T cell fraction (not recorded which). This TCR was recovered from a human donor who was either an allogeneic HSCT recipient or a stem cell or donor lymphocyte infusion donor (not recorded which). It is not recorded whose cells these are; they may come from a transplant donor. CDR3 DNA sequence: TGCGCCAGCAGTTCGGGAGGTCAAGGCCAAGAGACCCAGTACTTC. Translating it yields CASSSGGQGQETQYF.